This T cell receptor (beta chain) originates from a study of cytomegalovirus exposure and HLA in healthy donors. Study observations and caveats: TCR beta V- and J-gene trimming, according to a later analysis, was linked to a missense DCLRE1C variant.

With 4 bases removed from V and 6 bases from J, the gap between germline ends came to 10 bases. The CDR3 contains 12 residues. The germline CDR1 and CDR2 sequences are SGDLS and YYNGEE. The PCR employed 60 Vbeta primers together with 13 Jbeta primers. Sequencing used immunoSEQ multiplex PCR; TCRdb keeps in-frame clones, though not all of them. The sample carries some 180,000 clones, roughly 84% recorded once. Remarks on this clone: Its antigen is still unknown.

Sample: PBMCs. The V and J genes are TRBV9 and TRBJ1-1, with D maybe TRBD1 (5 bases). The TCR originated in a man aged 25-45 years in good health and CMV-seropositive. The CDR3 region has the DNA TGTGCCAGCAGCTCCCGGACATCTGAAGCTTTCTTT. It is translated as CASSSRTSEAFF.